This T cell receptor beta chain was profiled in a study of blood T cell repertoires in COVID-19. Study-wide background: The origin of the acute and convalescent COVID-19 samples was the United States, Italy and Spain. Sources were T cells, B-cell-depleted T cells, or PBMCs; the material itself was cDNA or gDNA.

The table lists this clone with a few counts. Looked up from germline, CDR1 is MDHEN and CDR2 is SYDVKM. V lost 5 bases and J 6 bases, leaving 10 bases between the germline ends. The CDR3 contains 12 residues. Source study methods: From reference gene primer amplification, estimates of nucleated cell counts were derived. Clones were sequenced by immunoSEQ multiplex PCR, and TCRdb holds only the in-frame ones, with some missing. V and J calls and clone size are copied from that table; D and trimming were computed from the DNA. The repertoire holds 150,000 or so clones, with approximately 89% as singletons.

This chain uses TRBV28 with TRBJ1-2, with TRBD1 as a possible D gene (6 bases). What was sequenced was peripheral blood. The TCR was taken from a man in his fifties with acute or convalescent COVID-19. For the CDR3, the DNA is TGTGCCAGCAGTAAATCAGGGGATGGCTACACCTTC. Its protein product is CASSKSGDGYTF.